The 9 T cell receptor beta chains reported below all come from one sample, sequenced in a study of sequential checkpoint blockade in melanoma. Specified treatment: randomized to nivolumab then ipilimumab (arm A) or the reverse (arm B). Profiling relied on immunoSEQ multiplex PCR, and the TCRdb table lists in-frame clones only, not all of them. Among about 18,000 clones listed, approximately 81% were seen once. The sample in question was CD8+ T cells sorted from blood (inferred from file names), obtained from a patient given nivolumab and ipilimumab in sequence. The receptors shown here come from a human donor with melanoma.

This clone was observed once. The chain links TRBV30 to TRBJ2-3, with 8 positions matching TRBD1. This CDR3 is built from 14 residues. Germline values: CDR1 GTSNPN, CDR2 SVGIG (reference sequence). The trim removed 8 bases at V and 6 bases at J, leaving 13 bases unmatched. CDR3 nucleotide sequence: TGTGCCGGGGAATGGACAGGGAGTGAGGATACGCAGTATTTT. It specifies CAGEWTGSEDTQYF.

The sample holds one count of this clone. The V call is TRBV4-1, the J call TRBJ2-1; 10 bases align to TRBD2. After removal of 4 bases from V and 8 bases from J, the junction contained 11 bases not matched to a gene. The CDR3 has 16 amino acids. In germline, CDR1 is MGHRA, CDR2 YSYEKL. CDR3 nucleotides: TGCGCCAGCAGCCCCCTACCTAGCGGGAGTGTTTATGAGCAGTTCTTC. It codes for CASSPLPSGSVYEQFF.

The chain carries TRBV21-1 and TRBJ2-3; the D call TRBD1 from the table was never checked on the DNA. TRBV21-1 is a pseudogene locus. This CDR3 region has 15 residues. This CDR3 is CASSKPPTGLDTQYF. In DNA form, the CDR3 reads TGTGCCAGCAGCAAACCTCCGACAGGGTTAGATACGCAGTATTTT.

This rearrangement joins TRBV6-6 to TRBJ2-5, with TRBD2 matching 7 bases. CDR1 MNHNY and CDR2 SVGAGI come from the germline V gene (reference sequence). The CDR3 totals 13 residues. V lost 11 bases and J lost 5; bases outside the gene matches: 11. CDR3 in amino acids: CAGGTTAVETQYF. In DNA, the CDR3 is TGTGCCGGGGGGACTACCGCAGTCGAGACCCAGTACTTC.

The chain joins TRBV25-1 to TRBJ2-2; no reliable D call. V shed 3 bases and J shed 3 bases, with 11 bases lying between them. Germline V CDR1 and CDR2: MGHDK, SYGVNS. The CDR3 sequence is 15 residues long. The CDR3 bases are TGTGCCAGCAGTGAGGCAGTCGATCACACCGGGGAGCTGTTTTTT. Its translation is CASSEAVDHTGELFF.

The rearrangement joins TRBV7-9 to TRBJ2-1, with D possibly being TRBD2 (6 bases). CDR1 is SEHNR and CDR2 is FQNEAQ in the germline V gene (reference sequence). CDR3 length equals 11 residues. The germline V and J ends were trimmed by 10 bases and 10 bases, with 14 bases remaining between them. In nucleotides, the CDR3 is TGTGCCAAAGCGAGGGGAGGCGAGCAGTTCTTC. Translation: CAKARGGEQFF.

The chain combines TRBV6-1 with TRBJ2-3; maybe TRBD1 (6 bases). V was pared by 6 bases and J by 5 bases, with 12 bases between. The CDR3 is 13 amino acids. Germline CDR1 MNHNS, CDR2 SASEGT. CDR3 DNA sequence: TGTGCCAGCAGCTCAGGGGAAAGAGATACGCAGTATTTT. It specifies CASSSGERDTQYF.

The rearrangement links TRBV6-1 to TRBJ2-7; 7 nucleotides line up with TRBD1. The V segment lost 8 bases and the J segment 7 bases; nucleotides outside the gene matches: 11. The CDR3 covers 13 residues. From germline, CDR1 is MNHNS and CDR2 SASEGT. The CDR3 loop is CASSAGETGEQYF. The CDR3 nucleotides are TGTGCCAGCTCAGCAGGTGAGACAGGGGAGCAGTACTTC.

The chain couples TRBV6-1 to TRBJ1-2; no reliable D call. Germline CDR1 reads MNHNS; CDR2 reads SASEGT. Trimming took 11 bases from V and 4 from J, leaving 11 bases between them. This CDR3 has 11 residues. This chain's CDR3 is CAGREGYGYTF. The CDR3 nucleotides read TGTGCCGGAAGGGAGGGCTATGGCTACACCTTC.